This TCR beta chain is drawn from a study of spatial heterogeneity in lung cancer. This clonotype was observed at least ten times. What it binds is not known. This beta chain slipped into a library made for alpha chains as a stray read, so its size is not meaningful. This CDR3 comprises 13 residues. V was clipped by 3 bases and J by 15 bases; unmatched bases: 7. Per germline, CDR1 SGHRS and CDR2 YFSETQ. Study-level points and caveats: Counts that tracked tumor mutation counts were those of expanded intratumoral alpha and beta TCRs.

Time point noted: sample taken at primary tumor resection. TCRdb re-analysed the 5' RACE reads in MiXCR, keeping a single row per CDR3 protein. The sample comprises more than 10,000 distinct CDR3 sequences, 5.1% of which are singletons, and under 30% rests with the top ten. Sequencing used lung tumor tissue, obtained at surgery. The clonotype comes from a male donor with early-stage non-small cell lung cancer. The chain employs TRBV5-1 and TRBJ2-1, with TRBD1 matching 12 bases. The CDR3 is CASSSPGQGATFF. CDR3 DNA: TGCGCCAGCAGCTCACCGGGACAGGGGGCAACGTTCTTC.